Listed here is a single T cell receptor beta chain. Assay: immunoSEQ multiplex PCR; the TCRdb copy retains only in-frame clones and omits some. The sample includes 130,000 or so clones, about 72% of them seen just once. This record belongs to a study of cytotoxic CD8 clonotypes in ibrutinib-treated CLL. Looked up from germline, CDR1 is MDHEN and CDR2 is SYDVKM. CDR3 length: 15 residues. The V gene lost 3 bases and the J gene lost 0 bases, with 8 bases spanning the gap. Sequences were derived from PBMCs, sampled after 12 months of ibrutinib treatment. The chain recombines TRBV28 with TRBJ1-4, with a tentative D call TRBD1 (5 bases). The sequence derives from a human donor with chronic lymphocytic leukemia. This chain's CDR3 is CASSLWTTTNEKLFF. The CDR3 DNA reads as TGTGCCAGCAGTTTGTGGACAACAACTAATGAAAAACTGTTTTTT.